The clone carrying this TCR beta chain came up many times. This sample is part of a study of read filtering for tumor transcriptome and immune sequencing. Overall study: Among patients, 17 to 20 were male and more than 12 female, aged about 45 to 90 (mean around 68).

CDR3 size: 16 residues. Germline V CDR1 and CDR2: MNHEY, SVGEGT. The ends were cut back, 4 bases at V and 0 bases at J, with 12 bases in the middle. This library used around 400 ng RNA and molecular barcoded adaptors spanning alpha/delta and beta/gamma chains. TCRdb passed the reads through MiXCR, listing each CDR3 protein once. The repertoire holds 50,000 or so distinct CDR3 sequences, 10% to 15% seen once, with more than 14% in the top ten. The chain links TRBV6-2 or TRBV6-3 to TRBJ2-2; D uncertain. Sequenced sample: a population of CD138-negative cells sorted from bone marrow. This TCR came from a donor at least 40 years old with multiple myeloma. CDR3 DNA sequence: TGTGCCAGCAGTTCTCAGAGACCGCCGAACACCGGGGAGCTGTTTTTT. It codes for CASSSQRPPNTGELFF.